The TCR beta chain described here comes from a study of blood T cell repertoires in COVID-19. Whole-study context: The United States, Italy and Spain provided the acute and convalescent COVID-19 samples. Nucleic acid was either cDNA or gDNA, and it came from T cells, B-cell-depleted T cells, or PBMCs.

Here immunoSEQ multiplex PCR was the method, and the copy in TCRdb shows in-frame clones only, minus some. The data show around 74,000 clones, with roughly 85% seen just once and approximately 8% held by the top ten. The CDR3 consists of 16 residues. Germline V gene sequence: CDR1 KGHSH, CDR2 LQKENI. V shed 2 bases and J 1 base; nucleotides not matched to a gene: 1. Material for sequencing was peripheral blood. The gene calls are TRBV18 and TRBJ2-1; TRBD2 agrees at 11 bases. The clonotype comes from a man aged 30 to 45 with acute or convalescent COVID-19. CDR3 region: CASSPIAGGSYNEQFF. The CDR3 nucleotides are TGTGCCAGCTCACCAATAGCGGGAGGGTCCTACAATGAGCAGTTCTTC.